The clone carrying this TCR beta chain was seen a few times. Its antigen is currently unknown. This clone may be a read error of a much larger clone one base away. This sample is part of a study of breast tumors, draining lymph nodes, adjacent tissues. The CDR3 has 15 residues. Germline V gene sequence: CDR1 DFQATT, CDR2 SNEGSKA (reference sequence). Trimming cost V 0 bases and J 4 bases, with 15 bases left between them. The lymph nodes were axillary draining lymph nodes from breast cancer patients. Study-wide findings and caveats: Tumor T cell lymph node origin was a supported hypothesis, not proven. The data were judged consistent with most tumor T cells coming from lymph node and expanding in tumor. Tumors had less TCR diversity than lymph nodes, more than nontumor tissue.

TCRdb analysed the multiplex PCR reads with MiXCR anew, one entry per CDR3 protein. The sample lists about 180,000 distinct CDR3 sequences; about 33% were seen once. V and J are TRBV20-1 and TRBJ1-1, with D possibly being TRBD1 (5 bases). The receptor was derived from a female donor with breast cancer. Some clones in this sample may be carry-over from other donors' samples. The sequencing sample was made of axillary lymph node tissue. CDR3 bases: TGCAGTGCTAGAGAAGGCAACAGGCTGACCACTGAAGCTTTCTTT. It yields the protein CSAREGNRLTTEAFF.